The 16 T cell receptor beta chains below come from one sample, sequenced in a study of glioma-infiltrating T cells after dendritic cell vaccination. Time point of the sample: after dendritic cell vaccination, including at tumor progression/relapse. The assay was immunoSEQ multiplex PCR, and TCRdb's table has in-frame clones only and misses some. The sample lists fewer than 25,000 clones; about 90% were seen once. Source: blood, taken after dendritic cell vaccination. These receptor sequences come from a human donor with glioblastoma.

This clone was found a few times. The CDR3: CASSVEGQGAKQYF. CDR3 sequence (DNA): TGTGCCAGCAGCGTAGAGGGACAGGGGGCAAAGCAGTACTTC. This chain joins TRBV9 and TRBJ2-7; 12 bases map to TRBD1. The germline V gene encodes CDR1 SGDLS and CDR2 YYNGEE. After removal of 0 bases from V and 8 bases from J, the junction contained 3 bases not matched to a gene. This CDR3 has 14 amino acids.

The chain joins TRBV25-1 to TRBJ1-1; TRBD1 is a possible D gene (5 bases). Trimming removed 5 bases from V and 5 bases from J, with 15 bases in between. The CDR3 extends over 14 amino acids. Germline V gene lookup returns CDR1 MGHDK and CDR2 SYGVNS. The CDR3 region is CASSRGGVRTEAFF. The CDR3 DNA follows: TGTGCCAGCAGTCGGGGGGGGGTCAGGACTGAAGCTTTCTTT.

The V and J genes are TRBV18 and TRBJ1-1, with unresolved D. Per the germline V gene, CDR1 is KGHSH and CDR2 is LQKENI. The CDR3 is 15 amino acids. Trimming pared 1 base from V and 1 base from J, leaving 10 bases between. As DNA, the CDR3 is TGTGCCAGCTCACCACGGGTACAGACGAACACTGAAGCTTTCTTT. Protein product: CASSPRVQTNTEAFF.

About this clone: Within the sample, other DNA sequences also encode this same CDR3. The V call is TRBV27, the J call TRBJ2-7; TRBD1 agrees at 8 bases. There are 14 residues in the CDR3. Germline V gives CDR1 MNHEY, CDR2 SMNVEV (reference sequence). With 8 bases clipped from V and 4 bases from J, the junction kept 10 bases outside the gene matches. CDR3 DNA sequence: TGTGCCAGCTGGGGACAGGAGACGGCATACGAGCAGTACTTC. Translation gives CASWGQETAYEQYF.

The rearrangement joins TRBV19 to TRBJ2-1; D is ambiguous. With 8 bases removed from V and 10 bases from J, the gap between germline ends came to 18 bases. Germline CDR1 reads LNHDA; CDR2 reads SQIVND (reference sequence). The CDR3 extends over 13 amino acids. Written as DNA, the CDR3 is TGTGCCAGTTCCCGCGACAATCGTCGGGAGCAGTTCTTC. Its protein is CASSRDNRREQFF. Full variable domain (missing parts from reference TRBV19 and TRBJ2-1): DGGITQSPKYLFRKEGQNVTLSCEQNLNHDAMYWYRQDPGQGLRLIYYSQIVNDFQKGDIAEGYSVSREKKESFPLTVTSAQKNPTAFYLCASSRDNRREQFFGPGTRLTVL.

The chain links TRBV12-5 to TRBJ1-6, with D maybe TRBD1 (5 bases). Germline CDR1 LGHNT, CDR2 FRNRAP. The CDR3 is 14 residues long. The V gene lost 7 bases and the J gene lost 3 bases, with 10 bases spanning the gap. CDR3 coding DNA: TGTGCTAGTGCCCCGGACATCTATAATTCACCCCTCCACTTT. Its translation: CASAPDIYNSPLHF.

The chain combines TRBV30 with TRBJ1-5; D might be TRBD1 (5 bases). V lost 0 bases and J 1 base, leaving 13 bases between the germline ends. CDR1 is GTSNPN, CDR2 SVGIG, per germline (reference sequence). This CDR3 is built from 16 residues. The CDR3 region has the DNA TGTGCCTGGAGTGTTAGATGGGGGGGAAGCAATCAGCCCCAGCATTTT. It translates to CAWSVRWGGSNQPQHF.

CDR3 region: CASRNNRAGEQFF. CDR3 in DNA: TGCGCCAGCAGGAACAACAGGGCCGGTGAGCAGTTCTTC. This chain uses TRBV10-2 with TRBJ2-1; a possible D gene is TRBD1 (6 bases). The ends were cut back, 6 bases at V and 9 bases at J, with 15 bases in the middle. The CDR3 has 13 residues. Germline V lookup: CDR1 WSHSY, CDR2 SAAADI.

The chain links TRBV6-1 to TRBJ1-2, with TRBD1 identical over 7 bases. In germline, CDR1 is MNHNS, CDR2 SASEGT. The CDR3 sequence is 13 residues long. V was pared by 4 bases and J by 3 bases, with 2 bases of the junction left unmatched. The CDR3 DNA is TGTGCCAGCAGTGCAACAGGGGACTATGGCTACACCTTC. Encoded protein: CASSATGDYGYTF.

The chain combines TRBV6-1 with TRBJ1-2; D possibly corresponds to TRBD1 (6 bases). CDR1 MNHNS and CDR2 SASEGT come from the germline V gene. The CDR3 totals 12 residues. Deletions cut 7 bases from V and 3 bases from J, with 9 bases between. CDR3 residues: CASTGTHYGYTF. CDR3 nucleotides: TGTGCCAGCACAGGGACACACTATGGCTACACCTTC.

This chain links TRBV7-2 with TRBJ2-5; TRBD2 matches 7 bases. Germline V CDR1 and CDR2: SGHTA, FQGNSA. V shed 5 bases, J shed 2 bases, and the junction held 5 bases outside the gene matches. The CDR3 runs 14 residues. In DNA, the CDR3 is TGTGCCAGCAGCAAGCGGACTAGACAAGAGACCCAGTACTTC. It specifies CASSKRTRQETQYF.

This clone was observed a single time. The CDR3 protein is CASSLGGQGMANYGYTF. The CDR3 bases are TGTGCCAGCAGCTTAGGGGGCCAGGGAATGGCTAACTATGGCTACACCTTC. J is TRBJ1-2 and V is TRBV7-8; a weak D match, TRBD1 (5 bases). Germline V CDR1 and CDR2: SGHVS, FQNEAQ. V gave up 1 base and J gave up 0 bases, with 15 bases separating them. This CDR3 has 17 residues.

The V and J genes are TRBV5-1 and TRBJ1-2; D remains ambiguous. In germline, CDR1 is SGHRS, CDR2 YFSETQ. V lost 4 bases, J lost 8 bases, and 18 bases lay in between. This CDR3 has 14 amino acids. CDR3: CASSPSKGRVGYTF. The CDR3 nucleotides are TGCGCCAGCAGCCCCAGTAAAGGGCGGGTAGGCTACACCTTC.

Note on this clone: Sequence at one end of the junction differs from germline and may be a read error. Other DNA sequences of this sample code for an identical CDR3. V usage is TRBV7-6 and J usage is TRBJ1-1, with 7 bases identical to TRBD1. Germline V CDR1 and CDR2: SGHVS, FNYEAQ. This CDR3 has 14 amino acids. CDR3 sequence reads: CASSLSPQGTEAFF. In nucleotides, the CDR3 is TGCGCCAGCAGCTTATCCCCACAGGGGACTGAAGCTTTCTTT. The full variable domain, rest sourced from reference TRBV7-6 and TRBJ1-1, is GAGVSQSPRYKVTKRGQDVALRCDPISGHVSLYWYRQALGQGPEFLTYFNYEAQQDKSGLPNDRFSAERPEGSISTLTIQRTEQRDSAMYRCASSLSPQGTEAFFGQGTRLTVV.

The chain carries TRBV7-2 and TRBJ1-5, with no clear D. There are 17 residues in the CDR3. V gave up 2 bases and J gave up 4 bases, with 18 bases separating them. Germline CDR1 reads SGHTA; CDR2 reads FQGNSA. CDR3: CASSLSMRTGSNQPQHF. CDR3 DNA: TGTGCCAGCAGCTTATCGATGCGGACGGGGAGTAATCAGCCCCAGCATTTT.

The chain combines TRBV5-5 with TRBJ1-1, with D hard to call. The V gene lost 4 bases and the J gene lost 6 bases, with 16 bases spanning the gap. Germline-derived CDR1 and CDR2 are SGHKS and YYEKEE (reference sequence). The CDR3 consists of 14 residues. The CDR3 spells CASSPEGGRPEAFF. As DNA, the CDR3 is TGTGCCAGCAGCCCGGAGGGAGGGCGACCTGAAGCTTTCTTT.